Listed below are T cell receptor beta chains from one sample, sequenced in a study of TIL therapy for anti-PD-1-resistant metastatic lung cancer. Assay used: immunoSEQ multiplex PCR; TCRdb lists only in-frame clones, some missing. The sample includes 55,000 to 60,000 clones, around 67% seen only once; the top ten take 1.5% to 2%. Sequences were derived from blood, sampled at baseline. These receptors originate from a person between 25 and 79 years old with non-small cell lung cancer. CDR3s include the opening cysteine and the closing phenylalanine or tryptophan. The D gene is left open where the match is weak. The size entry is marked missing in some rows and otherwise reads once, few, many or a size class.

d_call	v_call	j_call	clone_size	cdr3_length	cdr3_nt	cdr3_aa
.	TRBV19	TRBJ2-3	.	17	TGTGCCAGTAGTATCGGAACAGGACGGCACGGCACAGATACGCAGTATTTT	CASSIGTGRHGTDTQYF
.	TRBV5-8	TRBJ1-6	.	17	TGTGCCAGCAGCTTGGCCTTATTCTTGGGGGGTAATTCACCCCTCCACTTT	CASSLALFLGGNSPLHF
.	TRBV29-1	TRBJ1-1	.	13	TGCAGCGTAGGCGGACAGCTGCACACTGAAGCTTTCTTT	CSVGGQLHTEAFF
.	TRBV27	TRBJ1-2	once	12	TGTGCCAGCATTGACTTTTCGGGTGGCTACACCTTC	CASIDFSGGYTF
TRBD1	TRBV5-8	TRBJ1-6	few	15	TGTGCCAGCAGCCCGTCCGGACAGGTGAATTCACCCCTCCACTTT	CASSPSGQVNSPLHF
.	TRBV19	TRBJ1-2	.	14	TGTGCCAGTAGGTTAGGAGGGAGCAACTATGGCTACACCTTC	CASRLGGSNYGYTF
.	TRBV2	TRBJ2-3	.	15	TGTGCCAGCAGTGGCCGAGGACAGATAACAGATACGCAGTATTTT	CASSGRGQITDTQYF
.	TRBV7-2	TRBJ2-1	few	14	TGTGCCAGCAGCCCGTCGTGGCAGTACAATGAGCAGTTCTTC	CASSPSWQYNEQFF
TRBD2	TRBV7-9	TRBJ2-1	.	13	TGTGCCAGCCAAACTACTAGCGGGGGTGAGCAGTTCTTC	CASQTTSGGEQFF
.	TRBV28	TRBJ1-2	.	14	TGTGCCAGCAGTTTGGGGGGGGCAGACTTTGGCTACACCTTC	CASSLGGADFGYTF
.	TRBV29-1	TRBJ2-3	.	12	TGCAGCGTTGAATCTGGCACAGATACGCAGTATTTT	CSVESGTDTQYF
TRBD2	TRBV4-2	TRBJ2-1	.	13	TGTGCCAGCAGCCAAGAGGGGCGGGGGGAGCAGTTCTTC	CASSQEGRGEQFF
TRBD2	TRBV9	TRBJ2-1	few	17	TGTGCCAGCAGCGTAGACGGGAGACTAGCGGGAGACAATGAGCAGTTCTTC	CASSVDGRLAGDNEQFF
.	TRBV12-5	TRBJ2-7	few	15	TGTGCTAGTGGTCCGTCGCGAAGACGGTCCTACGAGCAGTACTTC	CASGPSRRRSYEQYF
.	TRBV15	TRBJ1-1	.	14	TGTGCCACCAGCAAATACTTCCGGGACGCTGAAGCTTTCTTT	CATSKYFRDAEAFF
.	TRBV9	TRBJ1-3	few	16	TGTGCCAGCAGCGTCGGGAGGGCCCTCTCTGGAAACACCATATATTTT	CASSVGRALSGNTIYF
.	TRBV7-2	TRBJ1-5	.	14	TGTGCCAGCAGCTTAATGAGGGAGGGTCAGCCCCAGCATTTT	CASSLMREGQPQHF
.	TRBV11-1	TRBJ1-1	.	16	TGTGCCAGCACTCACGGGGACGGGACCCAGAACACTGAAGCTTTCTTT	CASTHGDGTQNTEAFF
.	TRBV11-3	TRBJ1-1	.	16	TGTGCCAGCAGCCCCCACCTACAGGGCCCGAGGACTGAAGCTTTCTTT	CASSPHLQGPRTEAFF
TRBD1	TRBV13	TRBJ2-7	.	14	TGTGCCAGCAGGGGGACAGGTCTTACCTACGAGCAGTACTTC	CASRGTGLTYEQYF
.	TRBV11-3	TRBJ1-1	few	13	TGTGCCAGCAGCGGGGGTGACAACACTGAAGCTTTCTTT	CASSGGDNTEAFF
.	TRBV13	TRBJ2-5	.	16	TGTGCCAGCAGCCGTAAGTCGGGGGGCGTTCAAGAGACCCAGTACTTC	CASSRKSGGVQETQYF
.	TRBV19	TRBJ2-3	once	15	TGTGCCAGTAGTCTACAGGCGGAAGGGGCAGATACGCAGTATTTT	CASSLQAEGADTQYF
.	TRBV5-1	TRBJ1-1	.	16	TGCGCCAGCAGCTTCGGGGGGACTAACTTGAACACTGAAGCTTTCTTT	CASSFGGTNLNTEAFF
TRBD2	TRBV12-5	TRBJ2-2	.	13	TGTGCTAGTGGCTGGGAGGGCCCCGGGGAGCTGTTTTTT	CASGWEGPGELFF
.	TRBV28	TRBJ1-1	few	14	TGTGCCAGCAGCAGGTTTCGGCCGAACACTGAAGCTTTCTTT	CASSRFRPNTEAFF
.	TRBV7-9	TRBJ1-2	few	13	TGTGCCAGCAGCAATGACGGAAGCTATGGCTACACCTTC	CASSNDGSYGYTF
TRBD1	TRBV7-2	TRBJ2-1	few	17	TGTGCCAGCAGCTCACGGGGACAGACTTCTTCCTACAATGAGCAGTTCTTC	CASSSRGQTSSYNEQFF
.	TRBV28	TRBJ2-7	.	12	TGTGCCAGCAGTTTTACCGCTGACGAGCAGTACTTC	CASSFTADEQYF
.	TRBV10-2	TRBJ1-1	few	16	TGCGCCAGCAGCCCCCGCCTCCACCCGGCGGGCACTGAAGCTTTCTTT	CASSPRLHPAGTEAFF
.	TRBV5-1	TRBJ1-2	few	14	TGCGCCAGCAGCAATACAGGGACCAACTATGGCTACACCTTC	CASSNTGTNYGYTF
TRBD2	TRBV28	TRBJ2-1	.	15	TGTGCCAGCAGAAAAGCGGGACTAGCGAACAATGAGCAGTTCTTC	CASRKAGLANNEQFF
TRBD1	TRBV6-5	TRBJ2-1	.	15	TGTACCAGCAGTTACAAGGGACAGGGTATGAATGAGCAGTTCTTC	CTSSYKGQGMNEQFF
TRBD2	TRBV29-1	TRBJ2-5	.	14	TGCAGCGTTGCTAGGTTAGCGGGAGTGGAGACCCAGTACTTC	CSVARLAGVETQYF
.	TRBV18	TRBJ2-7	few	14	TGTGCCAGCTCACCACCGTCCAGGTCCTACGAGCAGTACTTC	CASSPPSRSYEQYF
TRBD2	TRBV10-1	TRBJ2-1	.	16	TGCGCCAGCAGTGGACCGGGACTAGCGGGCCCAAATGAGCAGTTCTTC	CASSGPGLAGPNEQFF
.	TRBV6-6	TRBJ1-5	.	15	TGTGCCAGCACTTTGGGTAGCAGTGAGAATCAGCCCCAGCATTTT	CASTLGSSENQPQHF
.	TRBV5-8	TRBJ1-2	few	13	TGTGCCAGCAGACTCGCGGGAAACTATGGCTACACCTTC	CASRLAGNYGYTF
.	TRBV10-3	TRBJ1-1	.	14	TGTGCCATCAGTGCCAGTATGGGGTTTACTGAAGCTTTCTTT	CAISASMGFTEAFF
.	TRBV10-3	TRBJ1-1	few	12	TGTGCCATCAGTGAGTCGCCTTATGAAGCTTTCTTT	CAISESPYEAFF
TRBD2	TRBV6-6	TRBJ2-3	once	14	TGTGCCAGCAGCCAGCGGGGGAGCACAGATACGCAGTATTTT	CASSQRGSTDTQYF
.	TRBV11-3	TRBJ1-6	once	13	TGTGCCAGCAGCTTCGGGGCGACTGCACCCCTCCACTTT	CASSFGATAPLHF
TRBD2	TRBV28	TRBJ2-7	.	15	TGTGCCAGCAGTTCACCCCCGGGAGGGATCTACGAGCAGTACTTC	CASSSPPGGIYEQYF
TRBD1	TRBV7-2	TRBJ2-5	.	15	TGTGCCAGCAGCTTAAGTGGACAGGGGGGAGAGACCCAGTACTTC	CASSLSGQGGETQYF
.	TRBV2	TRBJ2-2	.	17	TGTGCCAGCAGTGAAGCGATAGCGGCAGGGAACACCGGGGAGCTGTTTTTT	CASSEAIAAGNTGELFF
.	TRBV19	TRBJ2-4	.	14	TGTGCCAGTAGGGCGGCAGGGAACAAAAACATTCAGTACTTC	CASRAAGNKNIQYF
.	TRBV11-3	TRBJ2-1	.	11	TGTGCCAGCAGGACTAGAGGTGAGCAGTTCTTC	CASRTRGEQFF
TRBD1	TRBV27	TRBJ1-5	.	15	TGTGCCAGCAGTGCATTAGGGACAGTCAATCAGCCCCAGCATTTT	CASSALGTVNQPQHF
TRBD1	TRBV7-9	TRBJ1-3	.	16	TGTGCCAGCAGCCACCGGACAGGGACTATTGGAAACACCATATATTTT	CASSHRTGTIGNTIYF
.	TRBV7-8	TRBJ2-3	.	16	TGTGCCAGCACCCGAGTTGGGTTGTCGAGCACAGATACGCAGTATTTT	CASTRVGLSSTDTQYF
.	TRBV18	TRBJ2-4	.	17	TGTGCCAGCTCACCATTAGACTTCTTCCAGGCCAAAAACATTCAGTACTTC	CASSPLDFFQAKNIQYF
.	TRBV15	TRBJ2-7	.	11	TGTGCCACCAGCAGAGGCTACGAGCAGTACTTC	CATSRGYEQYF
TRBD1	TRBV28	TRBJ2-5	.	13	TGTGCCAGCAGGGGACAGGGGGCCGGGACCCAGTACTTC	CASRGQGAGTQYF
.	TRBV11-2	TRBJ2-3	few	16	TGTGCCAGCAGCTTAGGACTAGGGGGCAAAGCAGATACGCAGTATTTT	CASSLGLGGKADTQYF